Detailed here is one T cell receptor (beta chain). Its antigen is as yet unknown. The PCR employed 60 Vbeta primers together with 13 Jbeta primers. The table came from immunoSEQ multiplex PCR; TCRdb's copy has only in-frame clones and leaves some out. The data contain about 130,000 clones, around 76% of them singletons. This entry comes from a study of cytomegalovirus exposure and HLA in healthy donors. Broader study findings: The study designated roughly 150 TCR beta chains cytomegalovirus-associated.

Sequenced sample: PBMCs. The clonotype originates from a woman in her sixties or seventies in good health and CMV-seropositive.

CDR3 bases: TGTGCCACCCAGTGGACAGGGGGCGCCACCGGGGAGCTGTTTTTT. Protein product: CATQWTGGATGELFF. The rearrangement joins TRBV6-1 to TRBJ2-2; 11 bases are a match to TRBD1. Germline values: CDR1 MNHNS, CDR2 SASEGT. The V and J ends lost 10 bases and 4 bases, in that order; junction bases with no gene match: 8. This CDR3 is built from 15 residues.